These 29 T cell receptor beta chains were sequenced from one sample in a study of CD8+ T cells in alopecia areata. The treatment denotes: oral pan-JAK inhibitor, 5-10 mg twice daily. The sequencing template was cDNA reverse transcribed from extracted RNA. Sequencing was performed with immunoSEQ multiplex PCR; in TCRdb, only in-frame clones are kept and a portion is missing. The sample carries some 42,000 clones, roughly 92% recorded once. The input for sequencing was CD8+ T cells sorted from blood, taken at week 24, from a patient treated with tofacitinib. All receptors derive from a human donor with alopecia areata.

The chain links TRBV28 to TRBJ2-7, with TRBD2 matching over 15 bases. J was trimmed by 3 bases and V by 6 bases; bases with no gene match: 9. This CDR3 region has 17 residues. Germline lookup yields CDR1 MDHEN and CDR2 SYDVKM. CDR3 DNA sequence: TGTGCCAGCAGGTCCAGGAAGGGACTAGCGGGAGGCTACGAGCAGTACTTC. It encodes CASRSRKGLAGGYEQYF.

The V and J genes are TRBV11-2 and TRBJ2-7; no clear D. The germline V and J ends were trimmed by 1 base and 3 bases, with 7 bases remaining between them. From germline, CDR1 is SGHAT and CDR2 FQNNGV. The CDR3 is 13 residues long. CDR3 bases: TGTGCCAGCAGCTTAGCCCCTAGCTACGAGCAGTACTTC. Its protein is CASSLAPSYEQYF.

The chain uses TRBV4-1 and TRBJ1-5; 8 nucleotides match TRBD1. J gave up 6 bases and V 1 base, and 5 bases lay outside the gene matches. This CDR3 is 15 amino acids long. Per germline, CDR1 MGHRA and CDR2 YSYEKL. The CDR3 loop reads CASSQATGVGQPQHF. CDR3 bases: TGCGCCAGCAGCCAAGCGACAGGGGTAGGTCAGCCCCAGCATTTT.

The chain joins TRBV9 to TRBJ2-3; D not resolved. The CDR3 sequence is 13 residues long. Trimming pared 0 bases from V and 7 bases from J, leaving 9 bases between. The V gene's germline CDR1 is SGDLS and CDR2 YYNGEE. CDR3 residues: CASSVGLIHTQYF. The CDR3 DNA reads TGTGCCAGCAGCGTAGGGTTGATACATACGCAGTATTTT.

J is TRBJ2-1 and V is TRBV13; 10 bases align to TRBD1. The CDR3 consists of 19 residues. Unmatched junction bases numbered 14, after V lost 6 bases and J lost 0 bases. Germline assignment: CDR1 PRHDT and CDR2 FYEKMQ (reference sequence). The DNA of the CDR3 is TGTGCCAGCAGAGAGGGGGGATCCTGGGACAGGGGCTCCTACAATGAGCAGTTCTTC. Its protein product is CASREGGSWDRGSYNEQFF.

The chain carries TRBV12-5 and TRBJ2-1; D is undetermined. CDR3 size: 11 residues. Looked up from germline, CDR1 is LGHNT and CDR2 is FRNRAP. V lost 3 bases, J lost 6 bases, and 3 bases lay in between. The chain's CDR3 is CASGLGNEQFF. CDR3 coding DNA: TGTGCTAGTGGTTTAGGCAATGAGCAGTTCTTC.

The chain is built from TRBV5-5 and TRBJ1-6, with unresolved D. Germline V gene data show CDR1 as SGHKS and CDR2 as YYEKEE (reference sequence). CDR3 length: 13 residues. Between the trimmed V and J ends, which lost 3 bases and 9 bases, there was a span of 10 bases. The CDR3 sequence is CASSYTEGSPLHF. DNA for the CDR3: TGTGCCAGCAGCTATACGGAGGGTTCACCCCTCCACTTT.

This chain connects TRBV7-9 to TRBJ2-7, with D unclear. The CDR3 covers 14 residues. Germline assignment: CDR1 SEHNR and CDR2 FQNEAQ (reference sequence). V was shortened by 1 base and J by 4 bases, with 11 bases between the two germline ends. The chain's CDR3 is CASSLGGPSYEQYF. The DNA of the CDR3 is TGTGCCAGCAGCTTAGGCGGTCCTTCGTACGAGCAGTACTTC.

The chain has TRBV10-3 and TRBJ2-3; 7 nucleotides agree with TRBD1. Losses at the gene ends were 11 bases for V and 2 bases for J; bases not matched to a gene: 10. The CDR3 length is 14 residues. Germline V CDR1 and CDR2: ENHRY, SYGVKD. This CDR3 is CAAASGTDTDTQYF. The CDR3, as DNA: TGTGCCGCCGCATCCGGGACAGACACAGATACGCAGTATTTT.

This chain connects TRBV6-6 to TRBJ2-5; D is uncertain. The J call may be wrong; the DNA end is better matched by TRBJ2-7. The CDR3 totals 13 residues. Germline V gene sequence: CDR1 MNHNY, CDR2 SVGAGI (reference sequence). The CDR3 loop is CASRTLVSDEQYF. CDR3 nucleotides: TGTGCCAGCAGGACACTGGTTTCGGACGAGCAGTACTTC.

The chain joins TRBV28 to TRBJ2-2, with D maybe TRBD1 (6 bases). V was shortened by 5 bases and J by 4 bases, with 14 bases between the two germline ends. The CDR3 length is 15 residues. The germline CDR1 and CDR2 sequences are MDHEN and SYDVKM. The CDR3 here is CASSGSGEGTGELFF. CDR3 DNA sequence: TGTGCCAGCAGTGGATCAGGGGAAGGCACCGGGGAGCTGTTTTTT.

This clone was counted once. CDR3 coding DNA: TGCGCCTCGGCGCTAACCCCCTACAATGAGCAGTTCTTC. It is translated as CASALTPYNEQFF. This chain connects TRBV10-2 to TRBJ2-1; D is unclear. Trimming removed 11 bases at V and 2 bases at J, with 13 bases between. Germline CDR1 reads WSHSY; CDR2 reads SAAADI. This CDR3 spans 13 amino acids.

In its sample, this clone was seen once. The V gene is TRBV5-6, the J gene TRBJ2-3, with 10 bases fitting TRBD2. The V segment lost 5 bases and the J segment 4 bases; nucleotides outside the gene matches: 16. The V gene's germline CDR1 is SGHDT and CDR2 YYEEEE. The CDR3 has 18 amino acids. CDR3 in DNA: TGTGCCAGCAGAGGGCTAGCGGGGGAAGATTGGGGACCAGATACGCAGTATTTT. Protein sequence: CASRGLAGEDWGPDTQYF.

V is TRBV7-2 and J is TRBJ2-7, with D possibly TRBD2 on 6 matching bases. This CDR3 region has 15 residues. V gave up 3 bases and J gave up 2 bases, with 14 bases separating them. Germline V gene sequence: CDR1 SGHTA, CDR2 FQGNSA. This CDR3 is CASSFYGGNTYEQYF. The CDR3 DNA is TGTGCCAGCAGCTTTTACGGGGGTAACACCTACGAGCAGTACTTC.

V and J are TRBV4-1 and TRBJ1-3; no clear D. CDR3 size: 15 residues. Trimming removed 1 base from V and 0 bases from J, with 7 bases in between. The germline CDR1 and CDR2 sequences are MGHRA and YSYEKL. The CDR3 sequence: CASSQGMSSGNTIYF. The CDR3 bases are TGCGCCAGCAGCCAAGGTATGAGCTCTGGAAACACCATATATTTT.

This clone was observed a single time. The chain recombines TRBV30 with TRBJ2-3; 9 bases map to TRBD2. Trimming took 2 bases from V and 0 from J; bases not matched to a gene: 3. The CDR3 extends over 15 amino acids. The germline CDR1 and CDR2 sequences are GTSNPN and SVGIG (reference sequence). The CDR3: CAWSILAGSTDTQYF. In DNA, the CDR3 is TGTGCCTGGAGTATTCTAGCGGGGAGCACAGATACGCAGTATTTT.

The chain links TRBV6-5 to TRBJ2-7, with TRBD1 identical over 9 bases. V dropped 6 bases and J dropped 6; count of bases not matched to a gene: 12. Germline V gives CDR1 MNHEY, CDR2 SVGAGI. The CDR3 covers 15 residues. CDR3 in DNA: TGTGCCAGCAGCCGAGAGGGGACAGGGTCTGCCGAGCAGTACTTC. As protein: CASSREGTGSAEQYF.

The V gene is TRBV5-4, the J gene TRBJ2-2; 8 positions agree with TRBD2. CDR3 length: 15 residues. The ends lost 4 bases at V and 0 bases at J; junction bases unmatched: 2. CDR1 is SGHNT and CDR2 is YYREEE in the germline V gene (reference sequence). In nucleotides, the CDR3 is TGTGCCAGCAGCACACTAGCGGCGAACACCGGGGAGCTGTTTTTT. This sequence encodes CASSTLAANTGELFF.

The chain combines TRBV7-2 with TRBJ2-1; 11 positions match TRBD1. V lost 0 bases to trimming and J lost 8 bases; unmatched junction nucleotides: 6. This CDR3 comprises 16 residues. From germline, CDR1 is SGHTA and CDR2 FQGNSA. The CDR3 DNA reads TGTGCCAGCAGCTTAGCCCCGGGACAGGGGGGATATGAGCAGTTCTTC. Its protein product is CASSLAPGQGGYEQFF.

The chain has TRBV4-1 and TRBJ1-5; TRBD1 matches at 7 bases. V lost 7 bases, J lost 0 bases, and 21 bases stayed unmatched. CDR3 length: 20 residues. The germline CDR1 and CDR2 sequences are MGHRA and YSYEKL. The CDR3 DNA reads TGCGCCAGCACCGCCGTATTCCCTCAGGGGGAGGGCTATAGCAATCAGCCCCAGCATTTT. Encoded protein: CASTAVFPQGEGYSNQPQHF.

This chain joins TRBV29-1 and TRBJ2-7, with D possibly TRBD2 on 5 matching bases. The CDR3 runs 15 residues. Germline lookup yields CDR1 SQVTM and CDR2 ANQGSEA. V was clipped by 0 bases and J by 6 bases, with 18 bases between them. DNA for the CDR3: TGCAGCGTTGAAGATCTCACGGGGTCTGGCTTCGAGCAGTACTTC. Translated, it gives CSVEDLTGSGFEQYF.

The rearrangement uses TRBV29-1 and TRBJ2-7; perhaps TRBD2 as D (6 bases). The CDR3 totals 18 residues. Germline values: CDR1 SQVTM, CDR2 ANQGSEA. V lost 0 bases, J lost 2 bases, and 23 bases lay in between. CDR3 in amino acids: CSVEEPNPSGRGTYEQYF. The DNA for the CDR3 is TGCAGCGTTGAAGAGCCCAACCCCTCTGGCCGGGGGACCTACGAGCAGTACTTC.

This rearrangement joins TRBV6-1 to TRBJ2-7; possibly TRBD1 for D (5 bases). V lost 2 bases to trimming and J lost 2 bases, with 22 bases between them. The CDR3 extends over 18 amino acids. Germline assignment: CDR1 MNHNS and CDR2 SASEGT. CDR3 DNA: TGTGCCAGCAGTGAATTTCCCCGGCTGACAGCGACTGCCTACGAGCAGTACTTC. Translation gives CASSEFPRLTATAYEQYF.

The rearrangement joins TRBV18 to TRBJ2-3; D may match TRBD1 or TRBD2 (5 bases each). CDR1 and CDR2 from the germline V gene are KGHSH and LQKENI. The CDR3 extends over 15 amino acids. The V and J ends lost 2 bases and 3 bases respectively, with 12 bases between them. CDR3 sequence: CASSPGGIETDTQYF. The DNA for the CDR3 is TGTGCCAGCTCACCAGGGGGAATCGAGACAGATACGCAGTATTTT. Based on the CDR3 plus reference TRBV18 and TRBJ2-3, the full variable domain is NAGVMQNPRHLVRRRGQEARLRCSPMKGHSHVYWYRQLPEEGLKFMVYLQKENIIDESGMPKERFSAEFPKEGPSILRIQQVVRGDSAAYFCASSPGGIETDTQYFGPGTRLTVL.

V and J are TRBV2 and TRBJ2-1, with 10 positions matching TRBD2. Germline CDR1 SNHLY, CDR2 FYNNEI. The CDR3 is made up of 16 amino acids. The junction had 9 bases not matched to a gene; V was cut back by 3 bases and J by 7 bases. This chain's CDR3 is CASSDHSGGLRNEQFF. In nucleotides, the CDR3 is TGTGCCAGCAGTGACCATAGCGGGGGGCTTAGGAATGAGCAGTTCTTC.

The chain employs TRBV27 and TRBJ2-7; D unclear. V lost 0 bases and J lost 0, with 12 bases in between. The CDR3 totals 16 residues. CDR1 and CDR2 from the germline V gene are MNHEY and SMNVEV (reference sequence). This CDR3 reads CASSLSSPRRSYEQYF. CDR3 bases: TGTGCCAGCAGTTTATCGAGCCCCAGACGCTCCTACGAGCAGTACTTC.

V and J are TRBV27 and TRBJ2-3, with a tentative D call TRBD2 (6 bases). Germline values: CDR1 MNHEY, CDR2 SMNVEV (reference sequence). CDR3 length: 15 amino acids. V shed 0 bases and J shed 2 bases, with 9 bases lying between them. The CDR3 region is CASSLSLGLTDTQYF. The CDR3 DNA reads TGTGCCAGCAGTTTATCCCTGGGACTCACAGATACGCAGTATTTT.

The chain employs TRBV4-3 and TRBJ2-5; 7 bases line up with TRBD2. Germline-derived CDR1 and CDR2 are LGHNA and YSLEER. After removal of 0 bases from V and 3 bases from J, the junction contained 1 base not matched to a gene. The CDR3 totals 14 residues. CDR3 coding DNA: TGCGCCAGCAGCCAAGAAGGACTAGAAGAGACCCAGTACTTC. Its protein product is CASSQEGLEETQYF.

The chain has TRBV11-1 and TRBJ2-1, with D hard to call. V was cut by 3 bases and J by 0 bases, with 6 bases left in between. CDR1 and CDR2 (germline): SGHAT, FQDESV (reference sequence). This CDR3 spans 14 amino acids. CDR3 loop: CASSFRGSYNEQFF. CDR3 sequence (DNA): TGTGCCAGCAGCTTTAGAGGCTCCTACAATGAGCAGTTCTTC.